The T cell receptor beta chain under discussion was sequenced for a study of T-cell memory formation after mild COVID-19. TCRdb itself ran the 5' RACE reads through MiXCR, one entry per CDR3 protein. The table lists about 340,000 distinct CDR3 sequences, around a sixth of them singletons. The CDR3 totals 13 residues. V was shortened by 4 bases and J by 6 bases, with 11 bases between the two germline ends. CDR1 and CDR2 from the germline V gene are KGHDR and SFDVKD. This clonotype was observed a handful of times. The chain employs TRBV24-1 and TRBJ1-1; possibly TRBD1 for D (5 bases). This receptor was identified in a man aged 18 to 30 who had mild COVID-19 (a few samples of this study predate the infection). Cell type and time point are not known. Source material: PBMCs or a T cell subset sorted from them (not recorded which). CDR3 protein: CATSEYRGAEAFF. The CDR3 region has the DNA TGTGCCACCAGTGAATATAGGGGCGCTGAAGCTTTCTTT.